Each of the 9 T cell receptor beta chains below was sequenced from the same sample in a study of cytomegalovirus exposure and HLA in healthy donors. Primers for the PCR totalled 60 Vbeta and 13 Jbeta. Data came from immunoSEQ multiplex PCR; TCRdb stores just in-frame clones and leaves some out. The table records fewer than 250,000 clones, 70% to 90% of them present only once. Sequencing was done on a sample of PBMCs. These receptors all come from a human donor in good health.

The chain uses TRBV7-9 and TRBJ2-5, with 9 bases lining up with TRBD1. The CDR3 has 15 residues. Unmatched junction bases numbered 8, after V lost 5 bases and J lost 4 bases. CDR1 SEHNR and CDR2 FQNEAQ come from the germline V gene (reference sequence). CDR3 in DNA: TGTGCCAGCAGCGAAGGACAGGGGAAATTAGAGACCCAGTACTTC. Translation gives CASSEGQGKLETQYF.

This rearrangement joins TRBV4-2 to TRBJ1-1; D may be TRBD1 (6 bases). The V end was cut by 0 bases, the J end by 4 bases, with 15 bases between. The CDR3 contains 16 residues. CDR1 LGHNA and CDR2 YNFKEQ come from the germline V gene. The CDR3 loop reads CASSQDRTDFGTEAFF. CDR3 in DNA: TGTGCCAGCAGCCAAGATAGGACAGACTTTGGCACTGAAGCTTTCTTT.

The J gene is TRBJ2-7, the V gene TRBV5-4, with TRBD2 matching over 10 bases. Germline V gene lookup returns CDR1 SGHNT and CDR2 YYREEE (reference sequence). The CDR3 is 17 residues long. V trimming: 3 bases; J trimming: 4 bases; junction bases outside the gene matches: 13. CDR3: CASSYRLGLATKYEQYF. The CDR3 bases are TGTGCCAGCAGCTATCGTCTGGGACTAGCGACTAAGTACGAGCAGTACTTC.

In this sample, this clone turned up once. The chain couples TRBV10-3 to TRBJ2-1, with D perhaps TRBD2 (5 bases). The CDR3 sequence is 12 residues long. CDR1 is ENHRY and CDR2 is SYGVKD in the germline V gene. Trimming removed 10 bases at V and 5 bases at J, with 12 bases between. CDR3 residues: CATQGLNNEQFF. The CDR3 DNA sequence: TGTGCCACCCAAGGACTGAACAATGAGCAGTTCTTC.

This chain uses TRBV2 with TRBJ2-6; possibly TRBD1 for D (5 bases). CDR1 is SNHLY, CDR2 FYNNEI, per germline. The V end lost 4 bases, the J end lost 2 bases, and 9 bases lay between the germline ends. The CDR3 consists of 15 residues. CDR3 sequence reads: CASSGTGAGANVLTF. CDR3 coding DNA: TGTGCCAGCAGTGGTACAGGAGCTGGGGCCAACGTCCTGACTTTC.

This rearrangement joins TRBV29-1 to TRBJ1-5; 7 bases match TRBD1. V shed 6 bases, J shed 0 bases, and the junction held 5 bases outside the gene matches. The CDR3 covers 14 residues. Germline V gene data show CDR1 as SQVTM and CDR2 as ANQGSEA. The CDR3 loop reads CSVLTGYSNQPQHF. CDR3 bases: TGCAGCGTACTGACAGGGTATAGCAATCAGCCCCAGCATTTT. Complete variable domain (other parts from reference TRBV29-1 and TRBJ1-5): SAVISQKPSRDICQRGTSLTIQCQVDSQVTMMFWYRQQPGQSLTLIATANQGSEATYESGFVIDKFPISRPNLTFSTLTVSNMSPEDSSIYLCSVLTGYSNQPQHFGDGTRLSIL.

The gene calls are TRBV6-5 and TRBJ2-3; D is perhaps TRBD2 (7 bases). Germline loops: CDR1 MNHEY, CDR2 SVGAGI. The CDR3 sequence is 15 residues long. The ends were cut back, 6 bases at V and 5 bases at J, with 18 bases in the middle. CDR3 amino acids: CASSWSGGRGDTQYF. As DNA, the CDR3 is TGTGCCAGCAGCTGGTCCGGGGGGCGAGGAGATACGCAGTATTTT.

The rearrangement joins TRBV9 to TRBJ2-7; a possible D gene is TRBD2 (6 bases). V gave up 3 bases and J gave up 3 bases, with 10 bases separating them. This CDR3 has 13 residues. Germline V lookup: CDR1 SGDLS, CDR2 YYNGEE. The CDR3 reads CASSGTIGYEQYF. CDR3 DNA: TGTGCCAGCAGCGGGACTATAGGCTACGAGCAGTACTTC.

The CDR3 nucleotides are TGCGCCAGCAGTGATTTGACAGGCTCCTACGAGCAGTACTTC. It encodes CASSDLTGSYEQYF. The J gene is TRBJ2-5, the V gene TRBV10-1; possibly TRBD1 for D (6 bases). The J call may be wrong; the DNA end is better matched by TRBJ2-7. Germline CDR1 reads WNHNN; CDR2 reads SYGVQD (reference sequence). The CDR3 sequence is 14 residues long.